This is a list of T cell receptor beta chains from one sample in a study of blood T cells in healthy people across ages. TCRdb independently ran MiXCR on the 5' RACE reads; one entry per CDR3 protein. The sample includes over 950,000 distinct CDR3 sequences, 45% to 60% of them seen just once. Sequencing was performed on blood. The receptor set was obtained from a woman in her sixties or seventies in good health. The CDR3 runs from the conserved cysteine through the conserved F or W. Fields, in order: J gene, clone size, V gene, D gene, CDR3 protein, CDR3 DNA. D genes are given only for firm matches. Part of the rows lack a size; the others show once, few, many or a class for expanded clones.

J gene: TRBJ2-1
clone size: few
V gene: TRBV3-1
D gene: -
CDR3 protein: CASSPLTLGVNEQFF
CDR3 DNA: TGTGCCAGCAGCCCTCTGACCCTCGGGGTTAATGAGCAGTTCTTC

J gene: TRBJ2-5
clone size: -
V gene: TRBV25-1
D gene: -
CDR3 protein: CASSDGTWLETQYF
CDR3 DNA: TGTGCCAGCAGTGACGGGACTTGGTTGGAGACCCAGTACTTC

J gene: TRBJ2-1
clone size: few
V gene: TRBV7-9
D gene: -
CDR3 protein: CASSLEGRGQEFF
CDR3 DNA: TGTGCCAGCAGCTTAGAGGGTCGTGGGCAGGAGTTCTTC

J gene: TRBJ1-2
clone size: -
V gene: TRBV29-1
D gene: TRBD1
CDR3 protein: CSVVGGGVYGYTF
CDR3 DNA: TGCAGCGTTGTAGGAGGGGGCGTCTATGGCTACACCTTC

J gene: TRBJ2-7
clone size: few
V gene: TRBV11-2
D gene: -
CDR3 protein: CASSLVNVLENEQYF
CDR3 DNA: TGTGCCAGCAGCTTAGTCAATGTCCTCGAGAACGAGCAGTACTTC

J gene: TRBJ2-5
clone size: few
V gene: TRBV5-6
D gene: -
CDR3 protein: CASSFLPLDWTQETQYF
CDR3 DNA: TGTGCCAGCAGCTTCCTCCCATTAGACTGGACCCAAGAGACCCAGTACTTC

J gene: TRBJ2-2
clone size: -
V gene: TRBV24-1
D gene: -
CDR3 protein: CATSDPGSRTGELFF
CDR3 DNA: TGTGCCACCAGTGATCCAGGGAGTAGGACCGGGGAGCTGTTTTTT

J gene: TRBJ2-7
clone size: -
V gene: TRBV10-3
D gene: TRBD2
CDR3 protein: CATTPLAGEGYEQYF
CDR3 DNA: TGTGCCACCACACCGCTAGCGGGAGAGGGTTACGAGCAGTACTTC

J gene: TRBJ2-3
clone size: few
V gene: TRBV15
D gene: TRBD1
CDR3 protein: CATKQGAMADTQYF
CDR3 DNA: TGTGCCACTAAACAGGGGGCTATGGCAGATACGCAGTATTTT

J gene: TRBJ2-5
clone size: -
V gene: TRBV24-1
D gene: -
CDR3 protein: CATSDSVGRQETQYF
CDR3 DNA: TGTGCCACCAGTGATTCAGTGGGACGGCAAGAGACCCAGTACTTC

J gene: TRBJ2-4
clone size: -
V gene: TRBV28
D gene: TRBD1
CDR3 protein: CANPGDRFLSRAKNIQYF
CDR3 DNA: TGTGCCAACCCTGGGGACAGGTTCCTTTCCCGAGCCAAAAACATTCAGTACTTC

J gene: TRBJ1-2
clone size: -
V gene: TRBV6-5
D gene: -
CDR3 protein: CASHRMANYGYTF
CDR3 DNA: TGTGCCAGCCACAGGATGGCTAACTATGGCTACACCTTC

J gene: TRBJ1-1
clone size: -
V gene: TRBV20-1
D gene: -
CDR3 protein: CSAEGRSNTEAFF
CDR3 DNA: TGCAGTGCGGAGGGGCGATCGAACACTGAAGCTTTCTTT

J gene: TRBJ2-1
clone size: -
V gene: TRBV29-1
D gene: TRBD2
CDR3 protein: CSVEGFRLAGVYNEQFF
CDR3 DNA: TGCAGCGTTGAAGGTTTCCGACTAGCGGGAGTATACAATGAGCAGTTCTTC

J gene: TRBJ2-3
clone size: -
V gene: TRBV6-2/TRBV6-3
D gene: TRBD2
CDR3 protein: CASSSLAGLQDTQYF
CDR3 DNA: TGTGCCAGCAGTTCCTTAGCGGGACTCCAAGATACGCAGTATTTT

J gene: TRBJ1-2
clone size: few
V gene: TRBV4-1
D gene: TRBD1
CDR3 protein: CASSQTQGANYGYTF
CDR3 DNA: TGCGCCAGCAGCCAAACGCAGGGGGCGAACTATGGCTACACCTTC

J gene: TRBJ1-4
clone size: few
V gene: TRBV7-9
D gene: TRBD1
CDR3 protein: CASSDRDSNEKLFF
CDR3 DNA: TGTGCCAGCAGCGACCGGGACAGTAATGAAAAACTGTTTTTT

J gene: TRBJ2-6
clone size: few
V gene: TRBV12-3/TRBV12-4
D gene: -
CDR3 protein: CASSWRTAGANVLTF
CDR3 DNA: TGTGCCAGCAGTTGGAGGACAGCTGGGGCCAACGTCCTGACTTTC

J gene: TRBJ1-1
clone size: -
V gene: TRBV4-3
D gene: -
CDR3 protein: CASSLIRGPYTEAFF
CDR3 DNA: TGCGCCAGCAGCCTTATTCGAGGTCCGTACACTGAAGCTTTCTTT

J gene: TRBJ2-4
clone size: -
V gene: TRBV6-4
D gene: -
CDR3 protein: CASGRTALNIQYF
CDR3 DNA: TGTGCCAGCGGCAGGACAGCCCTAAACATTCAGTACTTC

J gene: TRBJ2-7
clone size: -
V gene: TRBV20-1
D gene: -
CDR3 protein: CSAGVSYEQYF
CDR3 DNA: TGCAGTGCAGGGGTTTCCTACGAGCAGTACTTC

J gene: TRBJ2-1
clone size: -
V gene: TRBV29-1
D gene: TRBD1
CDR3 protein: CSGGQGAGNEQFF
CDR3 DNA: TGCAGCGGGGGACAGGGAGCAGGCAATGAGCAGTTCTTC

J gene: TRBJ2-5
clone size: -
V gene: TRBV4-2
D gene: -
CDR3 protein: CASSQFPGPGKQETQYF
CDR3 DNA: TGTGCCAGCAGCCAATTCCCTGGCCCGGGGAAACAAGAGACCCAGTACTTC

J gene: TRBJ2-3
clone size: -
V gene: TRBV6-2/TRBV6-3
D gene: TRBD2
CDR3 protein: CASSPPSGWSTDTQYF
CDR3 DNA: TGTGCCAGCAGTCCCCCTAGCGGGTGGAGCACAGATACGCAGTATTTT

J gene: TRBJ2-5
clone size: -
V gene: TRBV29-1
D gene: -
CDR3 protein: CSVGPETQYF
CDR3 DNA: TGCAGCGTTGGGCCGGAGACCCAGTACTTC